These 24 T cell receptor beta chains were sequenced from one sample in a study of HIV-infected patients and healthy controls. Reverse transcription used 500 to 550 ng RNA and constant-region primers for alpha and beta. Separate chain-specific third strand synthesis with multiplexing indices produced the alpha and beta libraries. Each CDR3 protein gets one entry after TCRdb re-called the 5' RACE reads with MiXCR. The sample records some 20,000 distinct CDR3 sequences, 8.5% being singletons. Follow-up blood was drawn about 14 weeks, roughly three months, after antiretroviral therapy began. All unsorted peripheral T cells were captured because whole blood was used without fractionation. The material sequenced was blood, taken during antiretroviral therapy. Source of these receptors: an adult with HIV infection.

V gene TRBV12-3 or TRBV12-4 combines with J gene TRBJ2-5; D ambiguous. The CDR3 length is 14 residues. The V gene lost 2 bases and the J gene lost 4 bases, with 11 bases spanning the gap. Written as DNA, the CDR3 is TGTGCCAGCAGTTTACCCCACGGCGGAGAGACCCAGTACTTC. This codes for CASSLPHGGETQYF.

There are many counts of this clonotype. The V call is TRBV5-1, the J call TRBJ1-5; D call uncertain. Trimming shortened V by 4 bases and J by 0 bases, and 8 bases separated the two germline ends. This CDR3 has 14 residues. Per germline, CDR1 SGHRS and CDR2 YFSETQ. The CDR3 region has the DNA TGCGCCAGCAGCCCTGCGGGTAGCAATCAGCCCCAGCATTTT. Translating it yields CASSPAGSNQPQHF.

Within the sample, this clonotype is medium-sized. The J gene is TRBJ1-5, the V gene TRBV7-8; D remains unclear. In germline, CDR1 is SGHVS, CDR2 FQNEAQ. The CDR3 runs to 15 residues. The ends were cut back, 1 base at V and 2 bases at J, with 9 bases in the middle. The CDR3 here is CASSLDGDGNQPQHF. As DNA, the CDR3 is TGTGCCAGCAGCTTAGATGGTGACGGCAATCAGCCCCAGCATTTT.

In this sample, this clonotype turned up many times. In nucleotides, the CDR3 is TGTGCCAGCACCGCCCGGCTCTCTGGGGCCAACGTCCTGACTTTC. Translation gives CASTARLSGANVLTF. The chain joins TRBV28 to TRBJ2-6, with D uncertain. This CDR3 has 15 amino acids. From germline, CDR1 is MDHEN and CDR2 SYDVKM. V was clipped by 7 bases and J by 0 bases, with 10 bases between them.

This clonotype was seen repeatedly, ten times or more. V is TRBV7-8 and J is TRBJ2-7; D is unclear. The V end lost 3 bases, the J end lost 0 bases, and 12 bases lay between the germline ends. The germline CDR1 and CDR2 sequences are SGHVS and FQNEAQ. CDR3 length: 15 residues. The CDR3 loop is CASSFQGKSSYEQYF. Here the CDR3 DNA reads TGTGCCAGCAGCTTTCAAGGGAAAAGCTCCTACGAGCAGTACTTC.

This clonotype was seen more than once but under ten times. The chain joins TRBV7-2 to TRBJ1-6; maybe TRBD1 (5 bases). V lost 2 bases, J lost 3 bases, and 8 bases lay in between. In germline, CDR1 is SGHTA, CDR2 FQGNSA. This CDR3 region has 15 residues. The CDR3 reads CASSLSGGYNSPLHF. CDR3 in DNA: TGTGCCAGCAGCTTATCCGGGGGCTATAATTCACCCCTCCACTTT.

Sample share makes this clonotype medium-sized. The V gene is TRBV2, the J gene TRBJ2-3; D gene uncertain. The CDR3 has 13 amino acids. Germline CDR1 is SNHLY and CDR2 is FYNNEI. V was shortened by 6 bases and J by 4 bases, with 11 bases between the two germline ends. The CDR3 loop is CASRDDHSDTQYF. The CDR3 DNA reads as TGTGCCAGCAGGGACGATCACTCAGATACGCAGTATTTT. Based on the CDR3 plus reference TRBV2 and TRBJ2-3, the full variable domain is EPEVTQTPSHQVTQMGQEVILRCVPISNHLYFYWYRQILGQKVEFLVSFYNNEISEKSEIFDDQFSVERPDGSNFTLKIRSTKLEDSAMYFCASRDDHSDTQYFGPGTRLTVL.

This clonotype turned up a few times. This chain joins TRBV7-2 and TRBJ1-5; no definite D call. Germline CDR1 reads SGHTA; CDR2 reads FQGNSA. This CDR3 region has 16 residues. V was shortened by 0 bases and J by 2 bases, with 11 bases between the two germline ends. CDR3 DNA: TGTGCCAGCAGCTTAGCAATGGGTCTTGGCAATCAGCCCCAGCATTTT. Translation gives CASSLAMGLGNQPQHF.

As regards this clonotype: With a much larger clone just one base away, this may be a read error. V and J are TRBV12-3 or TRBV12-4 and TRBJ2-3; TRBD1 agrees at 9 bases. The CDR3 spans 14 residues. CDR3 DNA sequence: TGTGCCAGCAGTCCGGGACAGGGCACAGATACGCGGTATTTT. This encodes CASSPGQGTDTRYF.

This clonotype was picked up many times. The J gene is TRBJ2-3, the V gene TRBV11-2; D perhaps matches TRBD2 (6 bases). CDR1 SGHAT and CDR2 FQNNGV come from the germline V gene. V shed 2 bases and J shed 0 bases, with 21 bases lying between them. This CDR3 comprises 19 residues. The CDR3 spells CASSLYGPLALTSTDTQYF. DNA for the CDR3: TGTGCCAGCAGCTTATATGGGCCTCTAGCGCTAACTAGCACAGATACGCAGTATTTT.

At least ten counts were recorded for this clonotype. The V gene is TRBV18, the J gene TRBJ2-1, with 10 bases that match TRBD2. V gave up 0 bases and J gave up 5 bases; unmatched junction bases: 4. The germline CDR1 and CDR2 sequences are KGHSH and LQKENI. There are 16 residues in the CDR3. CDR3 sequence reads: CASSPPSGGAHNEQFF. CDR3 coding DNA: TGTGCCAGCTCACCACCGAGCGGGGGGGCCCACAATGAGCAGTTCTTC.

This clonotype occurred many times. V usage is TRBV7-2 and J usage is TRBJ2-7, with a tentative D call TRBD2 (5 bases). V was shortened by 5 bases and J by 2 bases, with 16 bases between the two germline ends. This CDR3 is built from 15 residues. From germline, CDR1 is SGHTA and CDR2 FQGNSA. DNA for the CDR3: TGTGCCAGCAGCCCGACGGAGGACTCCACCTACGAGCAGTACTTC. Translated, it gives CASSPTEDSTYEQYF.

This clonotype was observed at least ten times. The J gene is TRBJ2-3, the V gene TRBV27; 7 nucleotides agree with TRBD2. This CDR3 is 16 amino acids long. The V gene end was trimmed by 2 bases and the J gene end by 3 bases; junction bases not matched to a gene: 8. CDR1 MNHEY and CDR2 SMNVEV come from the germline V gene (reference sequence). The CDR3 bases are TGTGCCAGCAGTTTACTAGCGGCCACCGGGACAGATACGCAGTATTTT. Amino acids: CASSLLAATGTDTQYF.

By its share, this clonotype is medium-sized. In DNA form, the CDR3 reads TGCAGCGTACAGGGAGCGGACACTGAAGCTTTCTTT. Its translation is CSVQGADTEAFF. The J gene is TRBJ1-1, the V gene TRBV29-1, with D maybe TRBD1 (6 bases). The CDR3 covers 12 residues. Germline V gene lookup returns CDR1 SQVTM and CDR2 ANQGSEA. V lost 6 bases to trimming and J lost 3 bases, with 11 bases between them.

Ten or more counts support this clonotype. This chain uses TRBV9 with TRBJ2-5; D ambiguous. V gave up 1 base and J gave up 0 bases, with 10 bases separating them. The CDR3 is 15 residues long. The germline V gene encodes CDR1 SGDLS and CDR2 YYNGEE. CDR3 sequence (DNA): TGTGCCAGCAGCGTACAACCAGGCAACCAAGAGACCCAGTACTTC. Amino acid sequence: CASSVQPGNQETQYF.

This clonotype was recorded at least ten times. V gene TRBV28 combines with J gene TRBJ2-3; 7 positions match TRBD1. The ends lost 6 bases at V and 0 bases at J; junction bases unmatched: 6. Germline CDR1 MDHEN, CDR2 SYDVKM. The CDR3 sequence is 15 residues long. The DNA for the CDR3 is TGTGCCAGCAGGACAGGGAGTCTCAGCACAGATACGCAGTATTTT. Translation gives CASRTGSLSTDTQYF.

This clonotype has only a few counts. The chain recombines TRBV14 with TRBJ1-2, with D maybe TRBD1 (5 bases). Germline CDR1 SGHDN, CDR2 FVKESK. CDR3 length equals 15 residues. V was pared by 0 bases and J by 4 bases, with 12 bases between. This CDR3 reads CASSQESQGTYGYTF. CDR3 coding DNA: TGTGCCAGCAGCCAAGAAAGCCAGGGAACCTATGGCTACACCTTC.

This clonotype was detected ten times or more. The V gene is TRBV7-9, the J gene TRBJ2-1; no definite D call. The ends were cut back, 2 bases at V and 8 bases at J, with 7 bases in the middle. The germline gives CDR1 SEHNR, CDR2 FQNEAQ (reference sequence). This CDR3 spans 12 amino acids. This CDR3 reads CASSLSGDEQFF. The CDR3 DNA sequence: TGTGCCAGCAGCTTATCCGGTGATGAGCAGTTCTTC.

The gene calls are TRBV19 and TRBJ2-1; 10 bases line up with TRBD2. This CDR3 is built from 14 residues. With V trimmed by 1 base and J by 9 bases, 3 bases remained unmatched. CDR1 is LNHDA, CDR2 SQIVND, per germline (reference sequence). The CDR3, as DNA: TGTGCCAGTAGTATAGCTAGCGGGGGTGGTGAGCAGTTCTTC. As protein: CASSIASGGGEQFF. Based on the CDR3 plus reference TRBV19 and TRBJ2-1, the full variable domain is DGGITQSPKYLFRKEGQNVTLSCEQNLNHDAMYWYRQDPGQGLRLIYYSQIVNDFQKGDIAEGYSVSREKKESFPLTVTSAQKNPTAFYLCASSIASGGGEQFFGPGTRLTVL.

This clonotype was seen repeatedly, ten times or more. The chain combines TRBV11-3 with TRBJ2-1; 7 bases align to TRBD2. In germline, CDR1 is SGHNT, CDR2 YENEEA. The CDR3 runs 16 residues. Losses at the gene ends were 1 base for V and 6 bases for J; bases not matched to a gene: 9. The CDR3: CASSLATAGVCNEQFF. The CDR3 DNA reads TGTGCCAGCAGCTTAGCAACTGCGGGAGTCTGCAATGAGCAGTTCTTC.

This clonotype was observed many times. V and J are TRBV11-2 and TRBJ2-1; maybe TRBD1 (6 bases). Germline loops: CDR1 SGHAT, CDR2 FQNNGV. This CDR3 is built from 18 residues. The V and J ends lost 1 base and 4 bases respectively, with 20 bases between them. CDR3 nucleotides: TGTGCCAGCAGCTTAGGTGCAGGGGCCACCCCATCTTACAATGAGCAGTTCTTC. It specifies CASSLGAGATPSYNEQFF.

This clonotype was detected many times. The V call is TRBV28, the J call TRBJ1-1, with 8 bases identical to TRBD1. The CDR3 has 17 residues. The trim removed 4 bases at V and 2 bases at J, leaving 12 bases unmatched. Germline assignment: CDR1 MDHEN and CDR2 SYDVKM. The CDR3 sequence is CASSSTRSDRVNTEAFF. The CDR3 DNA is TGTGCCAGCAGTTCCACACGCTCGGACAGGGTTAACACTGAAGCTTTCTTT. The variable domain in full, with the rest retrieved from reference TRBV28 and TRBJ1-1, is DVKVTQSSRYLVKRTGEKVFLECVQDMDHENMFWYRQDPGLGLRLIYFSYDVKMKEKGDIPEGYSVSREKKERFSLILESASTNQTSMYLCASSSTRSDRVNTEAFFGQGTRLTVV.

A few counts support this clonotype. This sequence joins TRBV5-1 and TRBJ1-1; unclear D gene. Germline V CDR1 and CDR2: SGHRS, YFSETQ. The V end lost 0 bases, the J end lost 0 bases, and 3 bases lay between the germline ends. The CDR3 covers 13 residues. CDR3 sequence reads: CASSLGMNTEAFF. CDR3 in DNA: TGCGCCAGCAGCTTGGGAATGAACACTGAAGCTTTCTTT.

This sequence joins TRBV7-2 and TRBJ2-3; D gene uncertain. Per germline, CDR1 SGHTA and CDR2 FQGNSA. The V end lost 5 bases, the J end lost 1 base, and 13 bases lay between the germline ends. There are 15 residues in the CDR3. The CDR3 DNA follows: TGTGCCAGCAGCGACGGGCCCGAACGCACAGATACGCAGTATTTT. Encoded protein: CASSDGPERTDTQYF.